This T cell receptor beta chain was retrieved from a study of shared clonotypes between healthy human individuals. Study-level background: Participating donors consisted of two women and a few men aged 18 to 49.

Assay: immunoSEQ multiplex PCR; the TCRdb copy retains only in-frame clones and omits some. The sample includes millions of clones, approximately 92% of them seen just once. The CDR3 runs 17 residues. Germline V gene sequence: CDR1 SGDLS, CDR2 YYNGEE. J was trimmed by 4 bases and V by 3 bases; bases with no gene match: 7. This sequence joins TRBV9 and TRBJ2-5; 15 bases map to TRBD2. This sequence originates from a young man in good health. Sequencing input: naive CD4+ T cells sorted from blood. Subset in this sample: CD45RA+ positively selected. CDR3 coding DNA: TGTGCCAGCAGCGAGGGACTAGCGGGAGGTTCGGGAGAGACCCAGTACTTC. Amino acid sequence: CASSEGLAGGSGETQYF.